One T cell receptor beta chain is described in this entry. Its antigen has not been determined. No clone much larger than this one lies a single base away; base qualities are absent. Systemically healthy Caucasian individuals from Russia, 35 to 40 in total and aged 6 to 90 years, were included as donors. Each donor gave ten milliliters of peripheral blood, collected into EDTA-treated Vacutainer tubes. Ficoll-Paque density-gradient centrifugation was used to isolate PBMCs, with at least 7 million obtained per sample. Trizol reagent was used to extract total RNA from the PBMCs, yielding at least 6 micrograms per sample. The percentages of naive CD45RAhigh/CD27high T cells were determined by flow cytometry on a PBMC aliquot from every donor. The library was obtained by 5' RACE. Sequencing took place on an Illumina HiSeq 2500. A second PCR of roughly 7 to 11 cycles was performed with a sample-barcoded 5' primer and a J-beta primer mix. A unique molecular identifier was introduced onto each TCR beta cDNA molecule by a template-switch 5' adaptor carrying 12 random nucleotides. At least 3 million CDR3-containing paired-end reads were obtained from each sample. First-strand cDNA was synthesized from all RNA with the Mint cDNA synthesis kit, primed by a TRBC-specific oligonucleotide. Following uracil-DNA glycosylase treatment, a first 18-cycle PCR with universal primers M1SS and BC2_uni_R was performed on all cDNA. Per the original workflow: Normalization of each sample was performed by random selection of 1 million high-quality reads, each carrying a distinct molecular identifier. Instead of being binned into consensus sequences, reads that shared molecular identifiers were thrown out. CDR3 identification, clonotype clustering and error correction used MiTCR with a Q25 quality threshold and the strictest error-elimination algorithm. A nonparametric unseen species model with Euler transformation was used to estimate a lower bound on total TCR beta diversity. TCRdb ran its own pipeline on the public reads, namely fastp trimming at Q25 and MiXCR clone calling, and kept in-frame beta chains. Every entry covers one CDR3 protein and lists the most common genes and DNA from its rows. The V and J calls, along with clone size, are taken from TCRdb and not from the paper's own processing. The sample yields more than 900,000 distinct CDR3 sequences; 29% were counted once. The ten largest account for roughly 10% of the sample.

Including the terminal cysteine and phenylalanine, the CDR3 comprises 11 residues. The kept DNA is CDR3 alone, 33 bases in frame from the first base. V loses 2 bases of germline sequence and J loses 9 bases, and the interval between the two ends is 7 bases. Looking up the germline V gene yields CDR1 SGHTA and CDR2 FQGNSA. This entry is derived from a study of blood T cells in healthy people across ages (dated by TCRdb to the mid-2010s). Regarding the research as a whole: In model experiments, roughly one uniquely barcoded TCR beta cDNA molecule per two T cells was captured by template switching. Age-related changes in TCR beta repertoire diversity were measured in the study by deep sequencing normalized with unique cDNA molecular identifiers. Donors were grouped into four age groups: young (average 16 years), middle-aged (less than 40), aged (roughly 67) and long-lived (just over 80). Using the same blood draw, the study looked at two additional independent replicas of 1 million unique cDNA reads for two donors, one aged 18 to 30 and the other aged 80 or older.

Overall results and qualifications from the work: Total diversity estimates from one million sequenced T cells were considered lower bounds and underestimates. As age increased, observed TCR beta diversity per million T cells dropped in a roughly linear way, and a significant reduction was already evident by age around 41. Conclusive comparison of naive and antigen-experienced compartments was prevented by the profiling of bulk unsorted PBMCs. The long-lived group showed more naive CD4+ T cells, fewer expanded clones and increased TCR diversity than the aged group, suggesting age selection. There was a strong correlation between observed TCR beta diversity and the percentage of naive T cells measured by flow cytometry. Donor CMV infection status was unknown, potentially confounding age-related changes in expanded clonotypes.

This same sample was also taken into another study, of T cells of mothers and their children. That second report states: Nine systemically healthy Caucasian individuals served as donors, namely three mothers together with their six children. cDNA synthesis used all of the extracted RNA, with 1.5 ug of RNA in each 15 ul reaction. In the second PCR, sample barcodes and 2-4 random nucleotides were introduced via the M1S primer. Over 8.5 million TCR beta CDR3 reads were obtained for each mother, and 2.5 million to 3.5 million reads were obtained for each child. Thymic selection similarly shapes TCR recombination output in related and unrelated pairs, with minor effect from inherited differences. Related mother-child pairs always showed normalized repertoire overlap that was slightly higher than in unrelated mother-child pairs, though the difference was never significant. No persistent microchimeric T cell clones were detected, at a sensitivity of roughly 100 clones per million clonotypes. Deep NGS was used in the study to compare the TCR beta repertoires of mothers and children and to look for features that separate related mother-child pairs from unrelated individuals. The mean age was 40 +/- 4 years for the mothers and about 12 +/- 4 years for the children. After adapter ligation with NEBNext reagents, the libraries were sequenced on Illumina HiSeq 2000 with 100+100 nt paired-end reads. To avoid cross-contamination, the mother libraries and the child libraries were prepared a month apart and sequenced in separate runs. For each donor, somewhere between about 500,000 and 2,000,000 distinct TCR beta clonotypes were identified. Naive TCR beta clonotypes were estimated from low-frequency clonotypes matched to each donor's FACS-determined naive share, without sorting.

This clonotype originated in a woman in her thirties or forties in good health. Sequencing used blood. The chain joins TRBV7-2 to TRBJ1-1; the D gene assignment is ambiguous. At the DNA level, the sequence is TGTGCCAGCAGCTTATATCTACAAGCTTTCTTT. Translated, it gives CASSLYLQAFF.